The rows below give T cell receptor beta chains drawn from one sample of a study of Ad26.COV2.S vaccination and SARS-CoV-2 variants. Using immunoSEQ multiplex PCR, the repertoire was profiled, and TCRdb retains in-frame clones only, with some absent. Found here are 350,000 to 400,000 clones, around nine tenths of them singletons; the top ten hold 1.9%. The material sequenced was peripheral blood, taken in a trial of Ad26.COV2.S vaccine versus placebo. These receptors all stem from a person aged 18-65 years who received the Ad26.COV2.S COVID-19 vaccine or a placebo. The CDR3 runs from the conserved cysteine through the conserved F or W. Fields, in order: D gene, J gene, V gene, clone size, CDR3 DNA, CDR3 protein. The D gene is left open where the match is weak. Where a row states a size, it is once, few, many or the class of an expanded clone; other rows omit it.

d_gene: .; j_gene: TRBJ2-1; v_gene: TRBV10-3; abundance: .; CDR3nt: TGTGCCATCACGGAACTATTAGGGAATGAGCAGTTCTTC; CDR3aa: CAITELLGNEQFF
d_gene: .; j_gene: TRBJ1-1; v_gene: TRBV18; abundance: .; CDR3nt: TGTGCCAGCTCACCTGGGTCCGGACAGAACACTGAAGCTTTCTTT; CDR3aa: CASSPGSGQNTEAFF
d_gene: TRBD2; j_gene: TRBJ2-7; v_gene: TRBV28; abundance: .; CDR3nt: TGTGCCAGCACCGTACTAGCGGGAAACGAGCAGTACTTC; CDR3aa: CASTVLAGNEQYF
d_gene: .; j_gene: TRBJ1-1; v_gene: TRBV5-6; abundance: .; CDR3nt: TGTGCCAGCAGCTTGGGGGACGGTTATGAAGCTTTCTTT; CDR3aa: CASSLGDGYEAFF
d_gene: .; j_gene: TRBJ2-1; v_gene: TRBV29-1; abundance: .; CDR3nt: TGCAGCGTTTCCCTTACAGGGCGGGTTTACAATGAGCAGTTCTTC; CDR3aa: CSVSLTGRVYNEQFF
d_gene: TRBD2; j_gene: TRBJ2-5; v_gene: TRBV10-2; abundance: once; CDR3nt: TGCGCCAGCGGGCGGGAGGGCCGAGAGACCCAGTACTTC; CDR3aa: CASGREGRETQYF
d_gene: TRBD2; j_gene: TRBJ2-1; v_gene: TRBV27; abundance: .; CDR3nt: TGTGCCAGCAGGGGACTAGCGGGAGCGGTTGAGCAGTTCTTC; CDR3aa: CASRGLAGAVEQFF
d_gene: .; j_gene: TRBJ1-1; v_gene: TRBV19; abundance: .; CDR3nt: TGTGCCAGTAGTATAGCCGGGGGCCGGGGGAACACTGAAGCTTTCTTT; CDR3aa: CASSIAGGRGNTEAFF
d_gene: .; j_gene: TRBJ1-4; v_gene: TRBV29-1; abundance: .; CDR3nt: TGCAGCGTTGAAGGAGTCGGTCCGAGTAATGAAAAACTGTTTTTT; CDR3aa: CSVEGVGPSNEKLFF
d_gene: .; j_gene: TRBJ2-2; v_gene: TRBV2; abundance: .; CDR3nt: TGTGCCAGCAGTGGGGCCGGGGAGCTGTTTTTT; CDR3aa: CASSGAGELFF
d_gene: .; j_gene: TRBJ2-7; v_gene: TRBV7-9; abundance: .; CDR3nt: TGTGCCAGCAGCCACCAGGGCGAGCAGTACTTC; CDR3aa: CASSHQGEQYF
d_gene: TRBD1; j_gene: TRBJ1-1; v_gene: TRBV19; abundance: .; CDR3nt: TGTGCCAGTAGTATTCTCCCGGCAGGGGGAACTGAAGCTTTCTTT; CDR3aa: CASSILPAGGTEAFF
d_gene: .; j_gene: TRBJ2-7; v_gene: TRBV30; abundance: .; CDR3nt: TGTGCCTGGAGTGTACCTACAGGCAAGATATACGAGCAGTACTTC; CDR3aa: CAWSVPTGKIYEQYF
d_gene: TRBD1; j_gene: TRBJ1-1; v_gene: TRBV25-1; abundance: .; CDR3nt: TGTGCCAGTGGGACAGGGGGGAACACTGAAGCTTTCTTT; CDR3aa: CASGTGGNTEAFF
d_gene: .; j_gene: TRBJ1-2; v_gene: TRBV30; abundance: .; CDR3nt: TGTGCCCTTCAGTGGAACTATGGCTACACCTTC; CDR3aa: CALQWNYGYTF
d_gene: TRBD1; j_gene: TRBJ1-1; v_gene: TRBV7-3; abundance: .; CDR3nt: TGTGCCAGCAGCTCCCGGGCAGGGGGTATCACTGAAGCTTTCTTT; CDR3aa: CASSSRAGGITEAFF
d_gene: .; j_gene: TRBJ1-2; v_gene: TRBV7-2; abundance: .; CDR3nt: TGTGCCATTCCCAAGCAGATGGGCCCGGGAGGCTACACCTTC; CDR3aa: CAIPKQMGPGGYTF
d_gene: .; j_gene: TRBJ1-4; v_gene: TRBV5-8; abundance: once; CDR3nt: TGTGCCAGCAGCCCATCGACTCCGAGAGGGGAAAAACTGTTTTTT; CDR3aa: CASSPSTPRGEKLFF
d_gene: .; j_gene: TRBJ2-1; v_gene: TRBV7-3; abundance: .; CDR3nt: TGTGCCAGCAGCTGGGGGTACAACTACAATGAGCAGTTCTTC; CDR3aa: CASSWGYNYNEQFF
d_gene: .; j_gene: TRBJ2-7; v_gene: TRBV6-5; abundance: few; CDR3nt: TGTGCCAGCAGTTACCGTGGGGAGCAGTACTTC; CDR3aa: CASSYRGEQYF
d_gene: .; j_gene: TRBJ2-5; v_gene: TRBV30; abundance: .; CDR3nt: TGTGCCTGGAGCGGTAACAAAGAGACCCAGTACTTC; CDR3aa: CAWSGNKETQYF
d_gene: .; j_gene: TRBJ2-5; v_gene: TRBV21-1; abundance: .; CDR3nt: TGTGCCAGCAGCAAAGAGGATAGGACAGCTAGGAGGGAGGAGACCCAGTACTTC; CDR3aa: CASSKEDRTARREETQYF
d_gene: .; j_gene: TRBJ1-3; v_gene: TRBV6-1; abundance: .; CDR3nt: TGTGCCAGCAGTGAAGTCGTCGTTGCTGGAAACACCATATATTTT; CDR3aa: CASSEVVVAGNTIYF
d_gene: .; j_gene: TRBJ1-4; v_gene: TRBV30; abundance: once; CDR3nt: TGTGCCTGGAGTGTAGGATCCGGTAGGGGACGAGGGGATGAAAAACTGTTTTTT; CDR3aa: CAWSVGSGRGRGDEKLFF
d_gene: .; j_gene: TRBJ1-2; v_gene: TRBV4-3; abundance: once; CDR3nt: TGCGCCAGCAGCCAAGACCCCGGGGGGCCCTATGGCTACACCTTC; CDR3aa: CASSQDPGGPYGYTF